These 12 T cell receptor beta chains were sequenced from one sample in a study of blood T cells in healthy people across ages. With a J-beta primer mix and a sample-barcoded 5' primer, a second PCR ran about 6 to 11 cycles. TCRdb fed the 5' RACE reads into MiXCR, producing one record per CDR3 protein. The profile covers over 1,300,000 distinct CDR3 sequences, with 45% to 70% appearing a single time and under 8.5% taken by the ten largest. Sequenced sample: blood. The source is a man aged 18 to 35 in good health.

This chain connects TRBV20-1 to TRBJ1-2; D is unclear. Germline V lookup: CDR1 DFQATT, CDR2 SNEGSKA (reference sequence). Deletions cut 3 bases from V and 6 bases from J, with 11 bases between. CDR3 length equals 12 residues. The CDR3 DNA follows: TGCAGTGCTAGCGCCGTAAAGAATGGCTACACCTTC. This gives the protein CSASAVKNGYTF.

This clonotype showed up just a few times. The genes are TRBV9 and TRBJ2-7; 8 positions agree with TRBD1. V shed 4 bases and J 5 bases; nucleotides not matched to a gene: 8. Germline lookup yields CDR1 SGDLS and CDR2 YYNGEE. CDR3 size: 14 residues. CDR3 in amino acids: CASSSQDRAHEQYF. The CDR3 bases are TGTGCCAGCAGCTCCCAGGACAGGGCCCACGAGCAGTACTTC.

This clonotype was seen only a few times. V usage is TRBV7-9 and J usage is TRBJ1-2; 8 bases map to TRBD1. With 7 bases clipped from V and 8 bases from J, the junction kept 3 bases outside the gene matches. CDR3 length: 11 amino acids. Germline V gene sequence: CDR1 SEHNR, CDR2 FQNEAQ (reference sequence). This CDR3 is CASTGGIGYTF. CDR3 nucleotides: TGTGCCAGCACAGGGGGCATCGGCTACACCTTC.

Concerning this clonotype itself: Relative to the germline gene, one junction end is altered; a read error may explain this. The chain links TRBV25-1 to TRBJ1-2; 7 nucleotides align to TRBD1. This CDR3 has 18 residues. Germline V gene lookup returns CDR1 MGHDK and CDR2 SYGVNS. CDR3 DNA: TGTGTCAGCACCGGACAGGAAAAGGGGTATGGATTGGTCACCGGCTACACCTTC. Translation: CVSTGQEKGYGLVTGYTF.

V is TRBV4-1 and J is TRBJ2-7; D possibly matches TRBD1 or TRBD2 (6 bases each). The CDR3 covers 17 residues. Per germline, CDR1 MGHRA and CDR2 YSYEKL. Trimming pared 1 base from V and 1 base from J, leaving 17 bases between. Written as DNA, the CDR3 is TGCGCCAGCAGCCAAGGAGCCCTAGGGGGGATTTCCTACGAGCAGTACTTC. Amino acid sequence: CASSQGALGGISYEQYF.

This clonotype has only a few counts. The CDR3 region is CASAPDGTYEQYF. The DNA for the CDR3 is TGTGCCAGCGCCCCCGACGGAACCTACGAGCAGTACTTC. J is TRBJ2-7 and V is TRBV6-6; D gene ambiguous. The germline CDR1 and CDR2 sequences are MNHNY and SVGAGI (reference sequence). V shed 8 bases and J shed 2 bases, with 13 bases lying between them. The CDR3 contains 13 residues.

The rearrangement uses TRBV6-5 and TRBJ1-5; D unclear. Trimming cost V 3 bases and J 0 bases, with 18 bases left between them. Germline V gene sequence: CDR1 MNHEY, CDR2 SVGAGI. CDR3 length: 18 amino acids. The CDR3 region has the DNA TGTGCCAGCAGTTATCCCCCCAGACTATTCTATAGCAATCAGCCCCAGCATTTT. Its translation is CASSYPPRLFYSNQPQHF.

The V call is TRBV11-2, the J call TRBJ1-3; 7 bases map to TRBD1. The CDR3 has 21 residues. V shed 5 bases and J 2 bases; nucleotides not matched to a gene: 24. Per the germline V gene, CDR1 is SGHAT and CDR2 is FQNNGV. CDR3 DNA: TGTGCCAGCAGCCAACGGATCATCAGGACCATCAACGACAGGGCTGGAAACACCATATATTTT. It translates to CASSQRIIRTINDRAGNTIYF.

As to this clonotype: The germline gene is not matched at one end of the junction; a read error may be the cause. In DNA form, the CDR3 reads TGTGTCAGCAGCTTAATGTCTAGCGCTTACAATGAGCAGTTCTTC. Amino acids: CVSSLMSSAYNEQFF. This chain links TRBV7-9 with TRBJ2-1; a possible D gene is TRBD2 (6 bases). CDR1 and CDR2 from the germline V gene are SEHNR and FQNEAQ (reference sequence). The CDR3 length is 15 residues. Full variable domain (remainder filled in from reference TRBV7-9 and TRBJ2-1): DTGVSQNPRHKITKRGQNVTFRCDPISEHNRLYWYRQTLGQGPEFLTYFQNEAQLEKSRLLSDRFSAERPKGSFSTLEIQRTEQGDSAMYLCVSSLMSSAYNEQFFGPGTRLTVL.

The chain couples TRBV7-8 to TRBJ2-1; no reliable D call. With 1 base removed from V and 10 bases from J, the gap between germline ends came to 11 bases. Germline CDR1 SGHVS, CDR2 FQNEAQ. This CDR3 has 13 amino acids. The CDR3 is CASSLGRSFEQFF. The CDR3 DNA reads as TGTGCCAGCAGCTTAGGGCGGAGTTTCGAGCAGTTCTTC.

This clonotype appeared a few times. The chain couples TRBV13 to TRBJ2-1; 8 bases are a match to TRBD1. Germline loops: CDR1 PRHDT, CDR2 FYEKMQ (reference sequence). This CDR3 comprises 14 residues. The V and J ends lost 5 bases and 8 bases, in that order; junction bases with no gene match: 8. The CDR3 protein is CASSAKTGVDEQFF. DNA for the CDR3: TGTGCCAGCAGCGCCAAGACAGGGGTGGATGAGCAGTTCTTC.

This chain joins TRBV5-1 and TRBJ2-1, with D perhaps TRBD2 (6 bases). This CDR3 has 19 amino acids. The germline V and J ends were trimmed by 4 bases and 0 bases, with 23 bases remaining between them. Germline-derived CDR1 and CDR2 are SGHRS and YFSETQ. The CDR3 loop is CASSPGVAVPIFSYNEQFF. In DNA, the CDR3 is TGCGCCAGCAGCCCCGGGGTAGCGGTTCCTATATTCTCCTACAATGAGCAGTTCTTC.